The clone carrying this T cell receptor (beta chain) has only a few counts. What it recognizes is unknown. MiXCR, run by TCRdb on the 5' RACE reads, gives a single entry per CDR3 protein. The table shows more than 45,000 distinct CDR3 sequences, with roughly 12% occurring only once. These data belong to a study of early T cells in non-severe SARS-CoV-2 infection. Study conclusions and caveats: A preference for anti-spike CD8 responses marked VDJdb matching, which missed private and CD4 specificities.

The CDR3 spans 13 residues. Trimming removed 5 bases from V and 6 bases from J, with 10 bases in between. Germline CDR1 and CDR2: SGHTA and FQGTGA. The V and J genes are TRBV7-3 and TRBJ2-2; no reliable D call. The TCR comes from an adult who was a healthcare worker with PCR-confirmed SARS-CoV-2 infection or an uninfected control (not recorded which). Material: whole blood. Written as DNA, the CDR3 is TGTGCCAGCAGCCCCAACCCTGCCGGGGAGCTGTTTTTT. It specifies CASSPNPAGELFF. The full variable domain, with the rest looked up from reference TRBV7-3 and TRBJ2-2, is GAGVSQTPSNKVTEKGKYVELRCDPISGHTALYWYRQSLGQGPEFLIYFQGTGAADDSGLPNDRFFAVRPEGSVSTLKIQRTERGDSAVYLCASSPNPAGELFFGEGSRLTVL.